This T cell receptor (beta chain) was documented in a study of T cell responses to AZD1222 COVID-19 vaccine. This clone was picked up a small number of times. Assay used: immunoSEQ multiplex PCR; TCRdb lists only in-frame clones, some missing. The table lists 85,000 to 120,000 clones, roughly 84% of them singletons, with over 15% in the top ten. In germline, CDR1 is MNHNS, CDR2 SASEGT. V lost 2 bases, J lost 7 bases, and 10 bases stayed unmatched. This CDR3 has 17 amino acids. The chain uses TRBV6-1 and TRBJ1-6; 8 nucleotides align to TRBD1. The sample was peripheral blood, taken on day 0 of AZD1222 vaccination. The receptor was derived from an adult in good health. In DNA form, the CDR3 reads TGTGCCAGCAGTGAAAACGGGTATGGACAGGGAAATTCACCCCTCCACTTT. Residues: CASSENGYGQGNSPLHF.